The 25 T cell receptor beta chains listed next were all sequenced from one sample in a study of T cells after yellow fever vaccination. In TCRdb, the 5' RACE reads were re-called with MiXCR into one record per CDR3 protein. The table lists approximately 610,000 distinct CDR3 sequences, 17% of them singletons. Sequenced material: PBMCs, taken 5 days after the first yellow fever vaccination. These receptors came from a man between 18 and 29 years old who received the YFV17D yellow fever vaccine.

This clonotype was seen a handful of times. The J gene is TRBJ1-3, the V gene TRBV4-3; D is uncertain. CDR1 and CDR2 from the germline V gene are LGHNA and YSLEER. V dropped 6 bases and J dropped 4 bases, with 10 bases sitting between them. There are 13 residues in the CDR3. CDR3 sequence: CASRLLGGNTIYF. Here the CDR3 DNA reads TGCGCCAGCAGGCTCTTGGGAGGAAACACCATATATTTT.

Concerning this clonotype: No conserved phenylalanine or tryptophan is present at the end of the CDR3, so a read error is the likely explanation. V gene TRBV18 combines with J gene TRBJ2-7; D gene unclear. CDR1 and CDR2 from the germline V gene are KGHSH and LQKENI. V shed 3 bases and J shed 4 bases, with 7 bases lying between them. This CDR3 region has 12 residues. The CDR3 DNA is TGTGCCAGCTCACCGAAACGGTACGAGCAGTACCTC. As protein: CASSPKRYEQYL.

V is TRBV4-3 and J is TRBJ2-7; no definite D call. Germline-derived CDR1 and CDR2 are LGHNA and YSLEER. With 1 base removed from V and 5 bases from J, the gap between germline ends came to 9 bases. The CDR3 is 13 residues long. The CDR3 reads CASSQVVSHEQYF. The CDR3 bases are TGCGCCAGCAGCCAAGTAGTGAGCCACGAGCAGTACTTC.

CDR3 nucleotides: TGTGCCAGCACCCGGACAGTTGAAGATAACTATGGCTACACCTTC. Translated, it gives CASTRTVEDNYGYTF. The chain couples TRBV11-2 to TRBJ1-2, with D maybe TRBD1 (6 bases). The CDR3 has 15 residues. Germline V lookup: CDR1 SGHAT, CDR2 FQNNGV. Trimming took off 7 bases at V and 1 base at J, with 16 bases between the two ends. Complete variable domain (other parts from reference TRBV11-2 and TRBJ1-2): EAGVAQSPRYKIIEKRQSVAFWCNPISGHATLYWYQQILGQGPKLLIQFQNNGVVDDSQLPKDRFSAERLKGVDSTLKIQPAKLEDSAVYLCASTRTVEDNYGYTFGSGTRLTVV.

The CDR3 loop is CASSPGAGQQQYF. In DNA, the CDR3 is TGTGCCAGCAGCCCAGGTGCAGGGCAACAGCAGTACTTC. This chain connects TRBV7-7 to TRBJ2-7; possible D gene TRBD1, 5 bases. The ends were cut back, 5 bases at V and 8 bases at J, with 16 bases in the middle. Germline V CDR1 and CDR2: SSHAT, FNYEAQ (reference sequence). There are 13 residues in the CDR3.

This rearrangement joins TRBV11-2 to TRBJ1-1, with a weak D call TRBD1 (6 bases). The CDR3 loop spans 16 amino acids. Looked up from germline, CDR1 is SGHAT and CDR2 is FQNNGV. Trimming cost V 2 bases and J 4 bases, with 17 bases left between them. The CDR3 region has the DNA TGTGCCAGCAGCTTAAATTTAGGAGGGGGAGGCACTGAAGCTTTCTTT. This gives the protein CASSLNLGGGGTEAFF. The complete variable domain, with remaining parts taken from reference TRBV11-2 and TRBJ1-1, reads EAGVAQSPRYKIIEKRQSVAFWCNPISGHATLYWYQQILGQGPKLLIQFQNNGVVDDSQLPKDRFSAERLKGVDSTLKIQPAKLEDSAVYLCASSLNLGGGGTEAFFGQGTRLTVV.

V gene TRBV6-1 combines with J gene TRBJ2-7, with D maybe TRBD1 (6 bases). Trimming removed 7 bases from V and 3 bases from J, with 16 bases in between. The CDR3 is 14 residues long. CDR1 and CDR2 from the germline V gene are MNHNS and SASEGT. CDR3 sequence reads: CASTNPTGHYEQYV. Written as DNA, the CDR3 is TGTGCCAGCACAAACCCCACAGGGCACTACGAGCAGTACGTC.

V is TRBV6-2 or TRBV6-3 and J is TRBJ2-5; D gene uncertain. This CDR3 spans 11 amino acids. Germline values: CDR1 MNHEY, CDR2 SVGEGT. Between the trimmed V and J ends, which lost 6 bases and 7 bases, there was a span of 9 bases. The DNA of the CDR3 is TGTGCCAGCAGCCACGTCGGGACCCAGTACTTC. It is translated as CASSHVGTQYF.

This clonotype was seen only a few times. The rearrangement links TRBV7-9 to TRBJ1-6, with D perhaps matching TRBD1 (5 bases). V was trimmed by 4 bases and J by 6 bases, leaving 13 bases between them. The CDR3 length is 15 residues. Germline values: CDR1 SEHNR, CDR2 FQNEAQ (reference sequence). CDR3 region: CASSSPGRTNSPLHF. The CDR3 region has the DNA TGTGCCAGCAGCTCCCCGGGACGGACTAATTCACCCCTCCACTTT.

This clonotype appeared a few times. The J gene is TRBJ2-5, the V gene TRBV4-1; D perhaps matches TRBD2 (5 bases). Germline CDR1 MGHRA, CDR2 YSYEKL. Trimming stripped 1 base from V and 4 bases from J, with 16 bases between. This CDR3 has 16 residues. As DNA, the CDR3 is TGCGCCAGCAGCCAAGTCCTCAACTCACGGGGAGAGACCCAGTACTTC. Translated, it gives CASSQVLNSRGETQYF.

This sequence joins TRBV11-2 and TRBJ1-2; 7 positions match TRBD1. V shed 6 bases, J shed 6 bases, and the junction held 10 bases outside the gene matches. CDR1 and CDR2 from the germline V gene are SGHAT and FQNNGV. The CDR3 runs to 14 residues. The CDR3 is CASSAMGQLNGYTF. Written as DNA, the CDR3 is TGTGCCAGCAGTGCAATGGGACAGTTGAATGGCTACACCTTC.

This rearrangement joins TRBV7-2 to TRBJ2-1, with D maybe TRBD1 (5 bases). CDR3 length: 14 amino acids. V lost 5 bases, J lost 8 bases, and 16 bases lay in between. CDR1 and CDR2 (germline): SGHTA, FQGNSA. The CDR3, as DNA: TGTGCCAGCAGCCGCGCCCAGGGTTTCGATGAGCAGTTCTTC. As protein: CASSRAQGFDEQFF.

This chain connects TRBV2 to TRBJ2-3; the D gene is possibly TRBD1 (6 bases). V was cut by 10 bases and J by 6 bases, with 17 bases left in between. The CDR3 runs to 13 residues. Germline V gene lookup returns CDR1 SNHLY and CDR2 FYNNEI. CDR3 in amino acids: CANPTGRSDTQYF. As DNA, the CDR3 is TGTGCCAATCCGACAGGTAGAAGCGATACGCAGTATTTT.

A few counts support this clonotype. V is TRBV28 and J is TRBJ1-2; the D is unclear. V gave up 3 bases and J gave up 0 bases, with 5 bases separating them. The CDR3 consists of 13 residues. Germline V lookup: CDR1 MDHEN, CDR2 SYDVKM. This CDR3 is CASSFLTNYGYTF. Here the CDR3 DNA reads TGTGCCAGCAGTTTTTTAACTAACTATGGCTACACCTTC.

In this sample, this clonotype turned up a few times. The chain links TRBV20-1 to TRBJ2-3, with 9 bases that match TRBD1. Germline trimming cut 4 bases from V and 4 bases from J; bases unmatched to any gene: 6. The germline CDR1 and CDR2 sequences are DFQATT and SNEGSKA (reference sequence). The CDR3 has 14 residues. Here the CDR3 DNA reads TGCAGTGCTACGGGACAGGGTCGCGCAGATACGCAGTATTTT. It encodes CSATGQGRADTQYF.

At least ten counts were recorded for this clonotype. The genes are TRBV7-9 and TRBJ2-3; D is unresolved. Deletions cut 3 bases from V and 3 bases from J, with 1 base between. The CDR3 covers 11 residues. Per the germline V gene, CDR1 is SEHNR and CDR2 is FQNEAQ (reference sequence). This CDR3 reads CASSFTDTQYF. The DNA for the CDR3 is TGTGCCAGCAGCTTTACAGATACGCAGTATTTT.

The V and J genes are TRBV3-1 and TRBJ2-3; D remains ambiguous. The germline V and J ends were trimmed by 0 bases and 6 bases, with 13 bases remaining between them. Germline V gene data show CDR1 as LGHDT and CDR2 as YNNKEL (reference sequence). The CDR3 runs 15 residues. The CDR3 reads CASSQDSTSSDTQYF. The CDR3 coding sequence is TGTGCCAGCAGCCAAGATTCCACGAGTTCGGATACGCAGTATTTT.

The chain recombines TRBV28 with TRBJ2-7; D not certain. The ends were cut back, 4 bases at V and 0 bases at J, with 13 bases in the middle. In germline, CDR1 is MDHEN, CDR2 SYDVKM. The CDR3 covers 15 residues. The CDR3 sequence is CASSSDPYASYEQYV. For the CDR3, the DNA is TGTGCCAGCAGTTCAGATCCCTATGCCTCCTACGAGCAGTACGTC.

The sample holds a few counts of this clonotype. The genes are TRBV5-5 and TRBJ2-5; D unresolved. This CDR3 spans 12 amino acids. The germline V and J ends were trimmed by 0 bases and 7 bases, with 7 bases remaining between them. The germline V gene encodes CDR1 SGHKS and CDR2 YYEKEE (reference sequence). CDR3 sequence reads: CASSLARLTQYF. DNA of the CDR3: TGTGCCAGCAGCTTGGCCAGGCTGACCCAGTACTTC.

This clonotype was picked up a small number of times. V usage is TRBV15 and J usage is TRBJ2-4; perhaps D is TRBD1 or TRBD2 (5 bases each). V gave up 0 bases and J gave up 6 bases, with 15 bases separating them. From germline, CDR1 is LNHNV and CDR2 YYDKDF (reference sequence). CDR3 length: 16 amino acids. The CDR3 region has the DNA TGTGCCACCAGCAGAGAGAGCGGCCAGGGCGGAAACATTCAGTACTTC. Translating it yields CATSRESGQGGNIQYF.

V and J are TRBV18 and TRBJ2-7, with D unclear. Germline assignment: CDR1 KGHSH and CDR2 LQKENI. Trimming removed 2 bases at V and 2 bases at J, with 7 bases between. This CDR3 has 13 residues. CDR3 loop: CASSPTSTYEQYV. Here the CDR3 DNA reads TGTGCCAGCTCACCAACGTCTACCTACGAGCAGTACGTC.

Only a few counts were recorded for this clonotype. The rearrangement joins TRBV5-1 to TRBJ2-2; 7 bases agree with TRBD2. The CDR3 consists of 15 residues. The ends lost 3 bases at V and 7 bases at J; junction bases unmatched: 9. Looked up from germline, CDR1 is SGHRS and CDR2 is YFSETQ. As DNA, the CDR3 is TGCGCCAGCAGCTCCGTCAGGAGGGAGGGCGGGGAGCTGTTTTTT. This sequence encodes CASSSVRREGGELFF. Looking up the rest from reference TRBV5-1 and TRBJ2-2 gives the full variable domain: KAGVTQTPRYLIKTRGQQVTLSCSPISGHRSVSWYQQTPGQGLQFLFEYFSETQRNKGNFPGRFSGRQFSNSRSEMNVSTLELGDSALYLCASSSVRREGGELFFGEGSRLTVL.

The J gene is TRBJ1-5, the V gene TRBV20-1; 8 nucleotides line up with TRBD1. In germline, CDR1 is DFQATT, CDR2 SNEGSKA (reference sequence). After removal of 5 bases from V and 2 bases from J, the junction contained 8 bases not matched to a gene. The CDR3 consists of 15 residues. The CDR3 here is CSALYLTGGNQPQHF. Written as DNA, the CDR3 is TGCAGTGCTCTCTACCTGACAGGGGGCAATCAGCCCCAGCATTTT.

The V gene is TRBV20-1, the J gene TRBJ2-1, with 8 nucleotides matching TRBD2. The J segment lost 2 bases and the V segment lost 6 bases, leaving 9 bases of the junction unmatched. This CDR3 comprises 15 residues. Germline CDR1 and CDR2: DFQATT and SNEGSKA (reference sequence). CDR3 sequence: CSAPPGGVAYNEQFF. CDR3 coding DNA: TGCAGTGCCCCCCCGGGGGGGGTCGCCTACAATGAGCAGTTCTTC.

In this sample, this clonotype turned up a few times. V and J are TRBV11-2 and TRBJ1-2; 9 positions match TRBD1. V shed 3 bases and J 3 bases; nucleotides not matched to a gene: 11. The CDR3 covers 17 residues. The germline V gene encodes CDR1 SGHAT and CDR2 FQNNGV. CDR3 residues: CASSFRTGGGLDYGYTF. In nucleotides, the CDR3 is TGTGCCAGCAGCTTTCGAACAGGGGGCGGATTGGACTATGGCTACACCTTC.